This TCR beta chain was recovered during a study of cytomegalovirus exposure and HLA in healthy donors. Study-level points and caveats: A missense variant in DCLRE1C was later tied to TCR beta V- and J-gene trimming. Most TCR beta V segments were productive about 90% or about 30% of the time in an earlier analysis. A later examination showed that TCR association rates differed by HLA locus, with DRB1 most and HLA-C fewest.

The PCR was carried out with 60 Vbeta primers and 13 Jbeta primers. Only in-frame clones appear in the TCRdb table, and some are missing; sequencing was by immunoSEQ multiplex PCR. This table holds 85,000 to 130,000 clones, approximately 73% found once. Worth noting for this clone: Its specificity is not known.

The sequence derives from a woman between 50 and 59 years old in good health and CMV-seropositive. Material: PBMCs.

For the CDR3, the DNA is TGTGCCAGTAATGACAGGGGGCGAACGAATGAGCAGTTCTTC. Encoded protein: CASNDRGRTNEQFF. The V and J genes are TRBV19 and TRBJ2-1; 10 bases align to TRBD1. CDR1 is LNHDA and CDR2 is SQIVND in the germline V gene (reference sequence). V dropped 7 bases and J dropped 7; count of bases not matched to a gene: 7. This CDR3 has 14 residues.